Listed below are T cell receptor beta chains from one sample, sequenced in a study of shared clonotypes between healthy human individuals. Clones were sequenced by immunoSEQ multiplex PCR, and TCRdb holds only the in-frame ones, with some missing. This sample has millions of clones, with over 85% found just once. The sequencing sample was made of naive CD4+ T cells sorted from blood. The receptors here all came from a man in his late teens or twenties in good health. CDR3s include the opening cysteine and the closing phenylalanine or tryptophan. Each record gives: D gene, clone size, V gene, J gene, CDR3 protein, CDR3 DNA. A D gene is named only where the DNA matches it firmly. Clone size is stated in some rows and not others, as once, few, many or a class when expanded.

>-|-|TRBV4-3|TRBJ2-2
CASSQTGETGELFF
TGCGCCAGCAGCCAAACCGGAGAGACCGGGGAGCTGTTTTTT
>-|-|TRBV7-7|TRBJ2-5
CASSLAGLKETQYF
TGTGCTAGCAGCTTGGCTGGGTTGAAAGAGACCCAGTACTTC
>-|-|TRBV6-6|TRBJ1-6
CASSYTRGGNSPLHF
TGTGCCAGCAGTTACACCAGGGGCGGTAATTCACCCCTCCACTTT
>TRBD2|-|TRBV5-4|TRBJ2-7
CASALAGENEQYF
TGTGCCAGCGCGCTAGCGGGAGAAAACGAGCAGTACTTC
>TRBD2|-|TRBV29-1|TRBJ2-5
CSTRTSIVETQYF
TGCAGCACCCGGACTAGTATTGTTGAGACCCAGTACTTC
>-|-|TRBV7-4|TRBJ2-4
CASSFYQGAKNIQYF
TGTGCCAGCAGCTTTTATCAGGGGGCCAAAAACATTCAGTACTTC
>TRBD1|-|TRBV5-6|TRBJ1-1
CASSLRRTGGETEAFF
TGTGCCAGCAGCTTGCGCAGGACAGGTGGAGAAACTGAAGCTTTCTTT
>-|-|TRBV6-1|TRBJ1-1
CASSETLDTEAFF
TGTGCCAGCAGTGAGACTTTGGACACTGAAGCTTTCTTT
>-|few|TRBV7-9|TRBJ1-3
CASSPSSGNTIYF
TGTGCCAGCAGCCCAAGCTCTGGAAACACCATATATTTT
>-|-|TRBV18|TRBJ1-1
CASSPEAGVGEAFF
TGTGCCAGCTCACCAGAAGCTGGGGTCGGGGAAGCTTTCTTT
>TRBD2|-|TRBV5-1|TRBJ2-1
CASSWGTSGSSNEQFF
TGCGCCAGCAGCTGGGGGACTAGCGGGAGTTCAAATGAGCAGTTCTTC
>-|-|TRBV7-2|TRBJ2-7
CASSTLQGGVGEQYF
TGTGCCAGCAGCACTCTCCAGGGGGGAGTCGGCGAGCAGTACTTC
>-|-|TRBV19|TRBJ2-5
CASSINTQETQYF
TGTGCCAGTAGTATCAACACGCAAGAGACCCAGTACTTC
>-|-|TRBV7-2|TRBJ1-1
CASSLAGVYAEAFF
TGTGCCAGCAGCTTAGCCGGAGTCTACGCTGAAGCTTTCTTT
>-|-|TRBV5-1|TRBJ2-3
CASSPGRGSTDTQYF
TGCGCCAGCAGCCCGGGCAGGGGTAGCACAGATACGCAGTATTTT
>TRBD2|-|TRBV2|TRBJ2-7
CASRKTSGGGPYEQYF
TGTGCCAGCAGAAAAACTAGCGGGGGTGGCCCCTACGAGCAGTACTTC
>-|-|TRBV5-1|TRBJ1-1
CASSPGQMNTEAFF
TGCGCCAGCAGCCCCGGACAGATGAACACTGAAGCTTTCTTT
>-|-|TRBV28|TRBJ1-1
CASSLGTGKAFF
TGTGCCAGCAGTTTAGGAACAGGAAAAGCTTTCTTT
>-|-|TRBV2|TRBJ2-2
CASSEAVGTGELFF
TGTGCCAGCAGTGAGGCAGTAGGCACCGGGGAGCTGTTTTTT
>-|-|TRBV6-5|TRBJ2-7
CASTINRQGLYEQYF
TGTGCCAGCACCATTAATCGACAGGGACTCTACGAGCAGTACTTC
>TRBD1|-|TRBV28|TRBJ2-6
CASSPTGAGANVLTF
TGTGCCAGCAGTCCTACAGGGGCTGGGGCCAACGTCCTGACTTTC
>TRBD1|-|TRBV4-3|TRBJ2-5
CASSQDLPTGVLRETQYF
TGCGCCAGCAGCCAAGATCTCCCGACAGGGGTGCTTAGAGAGACCCAGTACTTC
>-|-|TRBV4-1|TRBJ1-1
CASSLPTPASNTEAFF
TGCGCCAGCAGCCTTCCTACACCAGCGTCGAACACTGAAGCTTTCTTT
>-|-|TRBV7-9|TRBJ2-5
CASSSIPGLRGLETQYF
TGTGCCAGCAGCTCGATCCCGGGGCTTAGAGGTTTAGAGACCCAGTACTTC
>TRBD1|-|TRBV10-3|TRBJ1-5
CAISENRGSNQPQHF
TGTGCCATCAGTGAGAACAGGGGTAGCAATCAGCCCCAGCATTTT
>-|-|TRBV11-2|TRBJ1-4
CASSFSTTNEKLFF
TGTGCCAGCAGCTTTAGTACAACTAATGAAAAACTGTTTTTT
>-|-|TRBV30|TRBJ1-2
CAWSAGAGLYNYGYTF
TGTGCCTGGAGTGCGGGAGCAGGGTTATATAACTATGGCTACACCTTC
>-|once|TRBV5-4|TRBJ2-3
CASSTGSLTDTQYF
TGTGCCAGCAGCACCGGGAGTCTTACAGATACGCAGTATTTT
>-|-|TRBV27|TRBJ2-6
CASSLGSSGANVLTF
TGTGCCAGCAGTTTAGGGAGCTCTGGGGCCAACGTCCTGACTTTC
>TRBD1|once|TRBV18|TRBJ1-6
CASSPQGAQGSPLHF
TGTGCCAGCTCACCACAGGGGGCTCAGGGTTCACCCCTCCACTTT
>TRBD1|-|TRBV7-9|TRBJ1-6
CASRAGTGGSPLHF
TGTGCCAGCAGGGCCGGGACAGGGGGTTCACCCCTCCACTTT
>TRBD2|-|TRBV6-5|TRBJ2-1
CASSYTRTSGYNEQFF
TGTGCCAGCAGTTACACCCGGACTAGCGGATACAATGAGCAGTTCTTC
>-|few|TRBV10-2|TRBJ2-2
CASSATNTGELFF
TGCGCCAGCAGTGCTACGAACACCGGGGAGCTGTTTTTT
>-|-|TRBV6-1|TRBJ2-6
CASSDGVLGANVLTF
TGTGCCAGCAGTGATGGGGTGCTGGGGGCCAACGTCCTGACTTTC
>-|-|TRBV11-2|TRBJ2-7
CASSPGGSPGEQYF
TGTGCCAGCAGCCCTGGTGGGTCCCCTGGGGAGCAGTACTTC
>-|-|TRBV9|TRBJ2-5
CASSAGQLQETQYF
TGTGCCAGCAGCGCCGGACAGTTGCAAGAGACCCAGTACTTC
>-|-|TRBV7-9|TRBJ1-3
CASSLREAGNTIYF
TGTGCCAGCAGCCTAAGGGAGGCGGGAAACACCATATATTTT
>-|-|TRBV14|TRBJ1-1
CASSHFRDRPTEAFF
TGTGCCAGCAGCCATTTCCGGGACCGGCCCACTGAAGCTTTCTTT
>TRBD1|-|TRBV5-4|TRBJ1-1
CASSFDRGYTEAFF
TGTGCCAGCAGCTTCGACAGGGGGTATACTGAAGCTTTCTTT
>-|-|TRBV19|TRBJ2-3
CASRAASTDTQYF
TGTGCCAGTAGAGCGGCTAGCACAGATACGCAGTATTTT
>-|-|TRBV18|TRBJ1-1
CASSLGTLNTEAFF
TGTGCCAGCTCTCTTGGGACATTGAACACTGAAGCTTTCTTT
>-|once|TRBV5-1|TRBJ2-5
CASSLMQDQETQYF
TGCGCCAGCAGCTTGATGCAAGACCAAGAGACCCAGTACTTC
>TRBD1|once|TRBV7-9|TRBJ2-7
CASSLMGQGSYEQYF
TGTGCCAGCAGCTTAATGGGACAGGGCTCCTACGAGCAGTACTTC
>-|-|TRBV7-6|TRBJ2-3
CASSLAGSGTADTQYF
TGTGCCAGCAGCTTAGCTGGGTCAGGAACCGCAGATACGCAGTATTTT
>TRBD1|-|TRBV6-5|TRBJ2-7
CASSYEQGAREQYF
TGTGCCAGCAGTTACGAACAGGGGGCCAGGGAGCAGTACTTC
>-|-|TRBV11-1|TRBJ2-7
CASSFNRFSTYEQYF
TGTGCCAGCAGCTTTAACAGGTTTAGCACCTACGAGCAGTACTTC
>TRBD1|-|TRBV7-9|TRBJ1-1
CASSFWTGDGTEAFF
TGTGCCAGCAGCTTTTGGACAGGGGACGGCACTGAAGCTTTCTTT
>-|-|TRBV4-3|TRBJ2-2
CASSQELPGSTGELFF
TGCGCCAGCAGCCAAGAGCTGCCCGGTAGCACCGGGGAGCTGTTTTTT
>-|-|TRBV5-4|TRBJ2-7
CASSWAGTPSEQYF
TGTGCCAGCAGCTGGGCCGGGACCCCTTCCGAGCAGTACTTC
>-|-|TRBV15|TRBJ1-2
CATAGDSYGYTF
TGTGCCACCGCGGGGGATAGCTATGGCTACACCTTC
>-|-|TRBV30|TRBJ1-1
CAWSSGGNTEAFF
TGTGCCTGGAGTTCTGGGGGGAACACTGAAGCTTTCTTT
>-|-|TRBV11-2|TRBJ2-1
CASSLDTGFGGEQFF
TGTGCCAGCAGCTTAGATACCGGTTTCGGTGGTGAGCAGTTCTTC
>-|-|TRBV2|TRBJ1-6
CASKFSSYNSPLHF
TGTGCCAGCAAATTTTCCTCCTATAATTCACCCCTCCACTTT